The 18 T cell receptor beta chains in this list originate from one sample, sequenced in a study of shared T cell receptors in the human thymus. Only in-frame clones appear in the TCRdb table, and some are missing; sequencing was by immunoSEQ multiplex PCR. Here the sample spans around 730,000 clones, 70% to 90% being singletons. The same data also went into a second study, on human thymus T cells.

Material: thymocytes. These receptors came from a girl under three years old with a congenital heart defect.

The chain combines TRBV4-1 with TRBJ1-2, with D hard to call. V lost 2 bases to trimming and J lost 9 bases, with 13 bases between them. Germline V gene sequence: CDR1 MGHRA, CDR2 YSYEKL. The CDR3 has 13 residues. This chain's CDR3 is CASSQPTRESYTF. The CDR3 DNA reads TGCGCCAGCAGCCAACCTACTAGGGAGAGCTACACCTTC.

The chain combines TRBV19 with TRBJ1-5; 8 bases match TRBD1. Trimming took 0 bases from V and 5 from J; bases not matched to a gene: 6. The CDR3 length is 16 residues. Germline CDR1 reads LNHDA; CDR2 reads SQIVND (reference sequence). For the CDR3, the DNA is TGTGCCAGTAGTATAGAATGGCGGGACAGGCATCAGCCCCAGCATTTT. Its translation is CASSIEWRDRHQPQHF.

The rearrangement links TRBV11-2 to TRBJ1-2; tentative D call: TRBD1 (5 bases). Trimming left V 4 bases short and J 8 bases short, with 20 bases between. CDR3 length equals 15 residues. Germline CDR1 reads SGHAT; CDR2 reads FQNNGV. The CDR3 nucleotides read TGTGCCAGCAGCTGGTCTCTTTCGGGGGGAGAGGGCTACACCTTC. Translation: CASSWSLSGGEGYTF.

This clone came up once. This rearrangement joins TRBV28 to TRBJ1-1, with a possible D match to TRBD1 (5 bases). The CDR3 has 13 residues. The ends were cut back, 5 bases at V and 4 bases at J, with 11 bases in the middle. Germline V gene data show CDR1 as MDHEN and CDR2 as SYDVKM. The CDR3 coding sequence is TGTGCCAGCAGTCCGGGGGACGGCACTGAAGCTTTCTTT. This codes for CASSPGDGTEAFF. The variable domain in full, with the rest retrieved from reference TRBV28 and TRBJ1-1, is DVKVTQSSRYLVKRTGEKVFLECVQDMDHENMFWYRQDPGLGLRLIYFSYDVKMKEKGDIPEGYSVSREKKERFSLILESASTNQTSMYLCASSPGDGTEAFFGQGTRLTVV.

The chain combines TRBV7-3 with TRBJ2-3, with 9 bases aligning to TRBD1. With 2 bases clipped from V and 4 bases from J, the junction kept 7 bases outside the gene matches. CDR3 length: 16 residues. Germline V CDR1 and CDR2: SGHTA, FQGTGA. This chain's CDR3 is CASSLEQQGAADTQYF. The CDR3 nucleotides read TGTGCCAGCAGCTTAGAGCAACAGGGGGCCGCAGATACGCAGTATTTT. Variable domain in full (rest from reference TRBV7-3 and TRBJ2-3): GAGVSQTPSNKVTEKGKYVELRCDPISGHTALYWYRQSLGQGPEFLIYFQGTGAADDSGLPNDRFFAVRPEGSVSTLKIQRTERGDSAVYLCASSLEQQGAADTQYFGPGTRLTVL.

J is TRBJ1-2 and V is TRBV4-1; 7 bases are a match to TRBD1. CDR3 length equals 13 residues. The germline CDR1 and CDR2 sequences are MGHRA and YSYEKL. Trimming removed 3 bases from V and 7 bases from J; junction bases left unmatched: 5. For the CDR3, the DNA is TGCGCCAGCAGCCATACCCAGGGGGTTGGCTACACCTTC. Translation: CASSHTQGVGYTF.

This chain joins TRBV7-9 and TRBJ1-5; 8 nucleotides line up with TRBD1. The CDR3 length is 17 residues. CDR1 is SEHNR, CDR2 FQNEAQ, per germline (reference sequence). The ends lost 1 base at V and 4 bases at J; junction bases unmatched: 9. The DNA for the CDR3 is TGTGCCAGCAGCTTAGATTGGAGACAGGGGATTAATCAGCCCCAGCATTTT. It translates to CASSLDWRQGINQPQHF.

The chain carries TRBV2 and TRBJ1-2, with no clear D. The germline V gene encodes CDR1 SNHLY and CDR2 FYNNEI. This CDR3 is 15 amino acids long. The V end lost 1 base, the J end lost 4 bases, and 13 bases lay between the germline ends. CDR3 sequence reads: CASSEVAGSGYGYTF. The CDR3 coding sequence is TGTGCCAGCAGTGAAGTAGCAGGTAGCGGCTATGGCTACACCTTC.

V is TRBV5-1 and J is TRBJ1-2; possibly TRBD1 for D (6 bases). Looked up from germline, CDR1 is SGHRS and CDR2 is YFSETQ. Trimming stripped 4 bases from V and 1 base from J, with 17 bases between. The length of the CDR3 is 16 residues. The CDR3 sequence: CASSPPGQRYNYGYTF. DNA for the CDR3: TGCGCCAGCAGCCCTCCCGGACAGCGCTATAACTATGGCTACACCTTC. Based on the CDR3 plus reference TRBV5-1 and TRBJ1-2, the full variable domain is KAGVTQTPRYLIKTRGQQVTLSCSPISGHRSVSWYQQTPGQGLQFLFEYFSETQRNKGNFPGRFSGRQFSNSRSEMNVSTLELGDSALYLCASSPPGQRYNYGYTFGSGTRLTVV.

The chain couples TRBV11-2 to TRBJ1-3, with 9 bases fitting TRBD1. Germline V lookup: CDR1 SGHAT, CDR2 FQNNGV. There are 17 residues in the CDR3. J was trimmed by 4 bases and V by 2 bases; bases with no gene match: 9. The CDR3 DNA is TGTGCCAGCAGCTTACCCGTGGGGACAGGGCGCGGAAACACCATATATTTT. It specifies CASSLPVGTGRGNTIYF.

CDR3 loop: CASSGFRGIQPQHF. CDR3 in DNA: TGTGCCAGCAGTGGATTCCGGGGGATTCAGCCCCAGCATTTT. The gene calls are TRBV6-1 and TRBJ1-5, with D possibly matching TRBD1 (5 bases). This CDR3 region has 14 residues. With 4 bases removed from V and 6 bases from J, the gap between germline ends came to 13 bases. Germline CDR1 MNHNS, CDR2 SASEGT.

CDR3 protein: CASSLTRTRVHNSPLHF. CDR3 coding DNA: TGTGCCAGCAGCTTAACGAGGACGCGGGTCCATAATTCACCCCTCCACTTT. The chain employs TRBV7-3 and TRBJ1-6; D ambiguous. CDR3 length equals 17 residues. Germline loops: CDR1 SGHTA, CDR2 FQGTGA. Trimming stripped 0 bases from V and 5 bases from J, with 14 bases between.

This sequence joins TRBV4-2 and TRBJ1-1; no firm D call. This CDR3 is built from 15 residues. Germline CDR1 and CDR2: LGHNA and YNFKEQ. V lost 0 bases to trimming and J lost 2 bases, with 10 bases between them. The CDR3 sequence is CASSQEIEYNTEAFF. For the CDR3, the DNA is TGTGCCAGCAGCCAAGAGATTGAGTATAACACTGAAGCTTTCTTT.

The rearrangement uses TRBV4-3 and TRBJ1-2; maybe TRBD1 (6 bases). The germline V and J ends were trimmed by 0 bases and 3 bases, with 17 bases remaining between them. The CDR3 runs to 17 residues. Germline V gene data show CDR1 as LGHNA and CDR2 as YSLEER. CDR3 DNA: TGCGCCAGCAGCCAAGATCGTCCCCCCGGACAGCACTATGGCTACACCTTC. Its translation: CASSQDRPPGQHYGYTF.

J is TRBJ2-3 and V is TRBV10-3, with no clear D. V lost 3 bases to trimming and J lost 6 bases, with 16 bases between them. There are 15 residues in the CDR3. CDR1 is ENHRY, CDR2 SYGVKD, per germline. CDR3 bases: TGTGCCATCAGTGATGAAAGATCCTGGCTTGATACGCAGTATTTT. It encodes CAISDERSWLDTQYF.

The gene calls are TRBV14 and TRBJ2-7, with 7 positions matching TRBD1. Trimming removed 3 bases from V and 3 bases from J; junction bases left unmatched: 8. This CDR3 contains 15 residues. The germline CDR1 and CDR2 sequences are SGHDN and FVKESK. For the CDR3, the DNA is TGTGCCAGCAGCCAGGGACAGCCGACACTCTACGAGCAGTACTTC. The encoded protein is CASSQGQPTLYEQYF.

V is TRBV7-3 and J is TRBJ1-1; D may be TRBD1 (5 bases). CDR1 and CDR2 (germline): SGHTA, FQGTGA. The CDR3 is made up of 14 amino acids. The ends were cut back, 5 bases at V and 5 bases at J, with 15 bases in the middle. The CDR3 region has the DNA TGTGCCAGCAGCCCCGACAGTAGTAGTACTGAAGCTTTCTTT. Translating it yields CASSPDSSSTEAFF.

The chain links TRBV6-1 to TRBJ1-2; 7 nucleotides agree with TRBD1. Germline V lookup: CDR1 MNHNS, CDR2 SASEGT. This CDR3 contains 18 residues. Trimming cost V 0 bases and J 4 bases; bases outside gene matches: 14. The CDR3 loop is CASSEAGNGGGSAYGYTF. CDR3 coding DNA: TGTGCCAGCAGTGAAGCGGGTAATGGAGGGGGCTCTGCCTATGGCTACACCTTC.